A selection of T cell receptor beta chains follows, all from one sample in a study of blood T cell repertoires in COVID-19. TCRdb keeps only in-frame clones here, not all; method: immunoSEQ multiplex PCR. The sample holds hundreds of thousands of clones; 80% to 90% are singletons and the top ten take around 1.4%. Sequencing was done on a sample of peripheral blood. These TCRs come from a man aged 80 or over with acute or convalescent COVID-19. Both conserved end residues are part of each CDR3. D genes are given only for firm matches. Size values are once, few and many counts, or a class for expanded clones, and some rows have none.

TRBD2,TRBV7-9,-,TRBJ2-3,TGTGCCAGCAGCTTAGACGGCGGGGGGTACACAGATACGCAGTATTTT,CASSLDGGGYTDTQYF
-,TRBV7-8,-,TRBJ2-3,TGTGCCAGCAGCCTTGTGACGGGGAGGTCCACAGATACGCAGTATTTT,CASSLVTGRSTDTQYF
-,TRBV13,-,TRBJ2-3,TGTGCCAGCAGCTTCGGGACAGATACGCAGTATTTT,CASSFGTDTQYF
-,TRBV15,-,TRBJ1-6,TGTGCCACCAGCCCGGGGTATTCACCCCTCCACTTT,CATSPGYSPLHF
TRBD2,TRBV4-2,-,TRBJ2-1,TGTGCCAGCAGCCAAGAACTCCATCTAGCGGGAGGGAGGGATGAGCAGTTCTTC,CASSQELHLAGGRDEQFF
-,TRBV24-1,-,TRBJ1-5,TGTGCCACCAGTGATTCCCGGGCCCCGCGGGGTTTTCGACAGCCCCAGCATTTT,CATSDSRAPRGFRQPQHF
-,TRBV3-1/TRBV3-2,few,TRBJ1-6,TGTGCCAGCAGCCAAGCCAGTTCACCCCTCCACTTT,CASSQASSPLHF
-,TRBV5-6,-,TRBJ1-6,TGTGCCAGCAGCTTGGGAGGGGGTTATAATTCACCCCTCCACTTT,CASSLGGGYNSPLHF
-,TRBV5-5,-,TRBJ2-2,TGTGCCAGCAGCTCGGCGGACAGTTACACCGGGGAGCTGTTTTTT,CASSSADSYTGELFF
-,TRBV7-9,-,TRBJ1-4,TGTGCCAGCACCCCTTCGGGGGATAATGAAAAACTGTTTTTT,CASTPSGDNEKLFF
-,TRBV6-5,-,TRBJ2-5,TGTGCCAGCAGACTCCGGGATTTCGAGACCCAGTACTTC,CASRLRDFETQYF
TRBD1,TRBV14,-,TRBJ1-2,TGTGCCAGCGGGACAGGGCGAGGCTACACCTTC,CASGTGRGYTF
TRBD2,TRBV24-1,-,TRBJ2-5,TGTGCCACCAGTGACCCCCAAGCGGGAAAAGAGACCCAGTACTTC,CATSDPQAGKETQYF
TRBD2,TRBV24-1,-,TRBJ2-5,TGTGCCACCAGTGAACGGACTAGCGGGAGAGTGGGGGAGACCCAGTACTTC,CATSERTSGRVGETQYF
-,TRBV18,-,TRBJ2-5,TGTGCCAGCTCACCATACGTCCAGGGCGCCAACCAAGAGACCCAGTACTTC,CASSPYVQGANQETQYF
TRBD1,TRBV6-5,-,TRBJ2-7,TGTGCCAGCAGCAGACAGGGGGTTATCCACGAGCAGTACTTC,CASSRQGVIHEQYF
-,TRBV9,once,TRBJ1-2,TGTGCCAGCTCAGACCAGGCTGACTATGGCTACACCTTC,CASSDQADYGYTF
TRBD1,TRBV2,-,TRBJ1-5,TGTGCCAGCAGACCGGGACAGGGGGCTCATCAGCCCCAGCATTTT,CASRPGQGAHQPQHF
-,TRBV3-1/TRBV3-2,-,TRBJ1-4,TGTGCCAGCACCATTAATAGACGGAGAAGGAAACTGTTTTTT,CASTINRRRRKLFF
-,TRBV20-1,-,TRBJ1-2,TGCAGTTCCCTTAAGGGGATAACCTTC,CSSLKGITF
TRBD1,TRBV7-2,-,TRBJ2-1,TGTGCCAGCAAACGGGACAGAACCTACAATGAGCAGTTCTTC,CASKRDRTYNEQFF
-,TRBV6-1,-,TRBJ1-4,TGTGCCAGCAGTGAACTTTCCGTCAAGCTCGGAGGAAAACTGTTTTTT,CASSELSVKLGGKLFF
TRBD2,TRBV19,-,TRBJ2-1,TGTGCCAGTAAAGAGACTAGCGCTTACAATGAGCAGTTCTTC,CASKETSAYNEQFF
-,TRBV7-2,-,TRBJ1-2,TGTGCCAGCAGCTTATCGGGATCGATCTATGGCTACACCTTC,CASSLSGSIYGYTF
TRBD1,TRBV29-1,-,TRBJ1-2,TGCAGCGCGAGGAACGACAGGGGGCGTTATGGCTACACCTTC,CSARNDRGRYGYTF
TRBD1,TRBV19,-,TRBJ2-7,TGTGCCAGTAGCACCGACAGGGTCGCTGGTATGAGCGAGCAGTACTTC,CASSTDRVAGMSEQYF
-,TRBV7-8,-,TRBJ1-2,TGTGCCAGCAGCTACTCAGAGCTTAGGGTCGGGGTCGATGGCTACACCTTC,CASSYSELRVGVDGYTF
TRBD1,TRBV19,once,TRBJ1-6,TGTGCCAGTAGTATTATGGGGACAGCCAATTCACCCCTCCACTTT,CASSIMGTANSPLHF
-,TRBV9,-,TRBJ1-4,TGTGCCAGCAGCGTAGGGCGGTGGGATGAAAAACTGTTTTTT,CASSVGRWDEKLFF
TRBD1,TRBV7-3,many,TRBJ2-7,TGTGCCAGCAGCCACAGATTGTCGGGACAGGTGAGAGACTACGAGCAGTACTTC,CASSHRLSGQVRDYEQYF
TRBD2,TRBV18,-,TRBJ2-3,TGTGCCAGCTCTTCAGCGGTAGCGGGGGGTCAAGATACGCAGTATTTT,CASSSAVAGGQDTQYF
TRBD1,TRBV5-1,-,TRBJ2-7,TGCGCCAGCAGCAACACAGGGGGCTTGGGGACCTACGAGCAGTACTTC,CASSNTGGLGTYEQYF
TRBD2,TRBV6-2/TRBV6-3,-,TRBJ2-1,TGTGCCAGCAGTATACTAGTTGGACTAGCGGGAGCCGGGTACAATGAGCAGTTCTTC,CASSILVGLAGAGYNEQFF
TRBD1,TRBV18,-,TRBJ1-2,TGTGCCAGCTCACGCCGGGACAGGGGAAACTATGGCTACACCTTC,CASSRRDRGNYGYTF
TRBD2,TRBV10-3,-,TRBJ2-7,TGTGCCATCAGTGATGGGCTAGCGGGGGCCTACGAGCAGTACTTC,CAISDGLAGAYEQYF
TRBD1,TRBV19,-,TRBJ1-4,TGTGCCAGTAGACAGGGGTCTACTAATGAAAAACTGTTTTTT,CASRQGSTNEKLFF